This T cell receptor beta chain was observed in a study of monozygotic twins with cystic fibrosis. The study, taken as a whole, reports: Median Simpson clonality of 0.0095 suggested naive T cells predominated. Co-twins had the most similar V usage for 13 of 16 pairs, J for 8.

Method: immunoSEQ multiplex PCR; TCRdb's copy keeps in-frame clones and lacks some. The sample lists 7,100 or so clones, approximately 95% seen once, with around 0.58% in the top ten. In the case of this clone: The antigen remains unidentified.

What was sequenced was blood. This clonotype was sampled from a boy younger than 10 with cystic fibrosis.

The DNA for the CDR3 is TGTGCCAGCAGCCAGTGGGACAGGGGAGATGAAAAACTGTTTTTT. Residues: CASSQWDRGDEKLFF. The chain is built from TRBV7-2 and TRBJ1-4; 10 nucleotides align to TRBD1. V lost 5 bases to trimming and J lost 6 bases; unmatched junction nucleotides: 6. Germline values: CDR1 SGHTA, CDR2 FQGNSA. The CDR3 length is 15 residues.